The rows below give T cell receptor beta chains drawn from one sample of a study of blood T cell repertoires in COVID-19. Sequenced by immunoSEQ multiplex PCR; TCRdb stores in-frame clones only, minus some. The table has 200,000 to 250,000 clones, around four fifths seen once. Material for sequencing was peripheral blood. The receptors stem from a woman in her 40s with active or convalescent COVID-19. The CDR3 runs from the conserved cysteine through the conserved F or W. A D gene is named only where the DNA matches it firmly. Where a row states a size, it is once, few, many or the class of an expanded clone; other rows omit it.

J: TRBJ1-2; size: once; V: TRBV28; D: -; DNA: TGTGCCAGCAGTCCCCGGGGACTAAACTATGGCTACACCTTC; CDR3: CASSPRGLNYGYTF
J: TRBJ2-5; size: -; V: TRBV7-3; D: -; DNA: TGTGCCAGCAGCCGGGAAGGGCAACCATCGGAGACCCAGTACTTC; CDR3: CASSREGQPSETQYF
J: TRBJ1-3; size: -; V: TRBV4-2; D: TRBD1; DNA: TGTGCCAGCAGCCAAGGGGACAGCTCTGGAAACACCATATATTTT; CDR3: CASSQGDSSGNTIYF
J: TRBJ1-1; size: -; V: TRBV12-3/TRBV12-4; D: -; DNA: TGTGCCAGCAGTTCCCAGGGTTTCACTGAAGCTTTCTTT; CDR3: CASSSQGFTEAFF
J: TRBJ1-2; size: -; V: TRBV28; D: -; DNA: TGTGCCAGCAGTGTACCGACAGGAGCTAACTATGGCTACACCTTC; CDR3: CASSVPTGANYGYTF
J: TRBJ1-1; size: -; V: TRBV18; D: -; DNA: TGTGCCAGCTCACCACCGGGGGGTTGGAACACTGAAGCTTTCTTT; CDR3: CASSPPGGWNTEAFF
J: TRBJ2-3; size: -; V: TRBV7-3; D: TRBD1; DNA: TGTGCCAGCAGCCCCGGACAGGGGGCAGATACGCAGTATTTT; CDR3: CASSPGQGADTQYF
J: TRBJ1-2; size: few; V: TRBV30; D: -; DNA: TGTGCCTGGAGTGTAGCGGCCTATGGCTACACCTTC; CDR3: CAWSVAAYGYTF
J: TRBJ2-7; size: once; V: TRBV3-1/TRBV3-2; D: TRBD1; DNA: TGTGCCAGCAGCCGCCGACAGGGGGCCTACGAGCAGTACTTC; CDR3: CASSRRQGAYEQYF
J: TRBJ2-5; size: -; V: TRBV27; D: -; DNA: TGTGCCAGCAGTTGGGAGGCACGGGAGACCCAGTACTTC; CDR3: CASSWEARETQYF
J: TRBJ2-3; size: -; V: TRBV20-1; D: -; DNA: TGCAGTGCTAGTAGACTTGGGGATACGCAGTATTTT; CDR3: CSASRLGDTQYF
J: TRBJ2-7; size: -; V: TRBV5-6; D: -; DNA: TGTGCCAGCAGCTTGGGGAACGGGGTTCGTTACGAGCAGTACTTC; CDR3: CASSLGNGVRYEQYF
J: TRBJ2-1; size: -; V: TRBV30; D: TRBD1; DNA: TGTGCCTGGAGTACGGGACAGGGGGCCAATGAGCAGTTCTTC; CDR3: CAWSTGQGANEQFF
J: TRBJ1-2; size: once; V: TRBV19; D: TRBD1; DNA: TGTGCCAGTAGTATGAGCAGGGGGCAGGGTGGCTACACCTTC; CDR3: CASSMSRGQGGYTF
J: TRBJ2-5; size: many; V: TRBV7-9; D: -; DNA: TGTGCCAGCAGCCCAGGACAGCTTCAAGAGACCCAGTACTTC; CDR3: CASSPGQLQETQYF
J: TRBJ2-2; size: once; V: TRBV7-3; D: -; DNA: TGTGCCAGCAGCTTACAGGTTACCGGGGAGCTGTTTTTT; CDR3: CASSLQVTGELFF